One sample yielded the 28 T cell receptor beta chains listed below, sequenced in a study of post-analysis software for immune sequencing data (dated by TCRdb to between 2014 and 2017). Their recognized antigens are unknown. Receptor libraries were prepared by PCR. Sequencing was carried out with an Illumina HiSeq 2500. To reduce PCR and sequencing biases, unique molecular identifiers were built into the TCR beta cDNA libraries. TCRdb itself trimmed the public reads at Q25 with fastp, ran MiXCR and retained productive beta chains. Entries that share a CDR3 protein sequence are merged under the most common genes and DNA. For this sample the table gives about 560,000 distinct CDR3 sequences, of which roughly 47% were detected only once. The ten largest account for approximately 1.7% of the sample. The paper as a whole reports these results and caveats: Roughly 5 TRBV segments, including TRBV5-6, TRBV5-1 and TRBV20-1, were significantly more frequent in patients than controls.

The sequencing sample was made of blood. The origin of the receptors is a girl aged 10-17 years with multiple sclerosis.

The genes are TRBV7-7 and TRBJ2-7, with D unresolved. Looked up from germline, CDR1 is SSHAT and CDR2 is FNYEAQ (reference sequence). This CDR3 spans 15 amino acids. V lost 1 base and J 0 bases, leaving 10 bases between the germline ends. CDR3 loop: CASSLGPDVSYEQYF. CDR3 DNA sequence: TGTGCCAGCAGCTTAGGCCCGGACGTCTCCTACGAGCAGTACTTC.

This clonotype turned up a few times. The chain employs TRBV29-1 and TRBJ2-1; 9 bases map to TRBD2. The CDR3 contains 12 residues. Germline loops: CDR1 SQVTM, CDR2 ANQGSEA. The junction had 1 base not matched to a gene; V was cut back by 1 base and J by 9 bases. In DNA form, the CDR3 reads TGCAGCGTTGAAGCAGCGGGAGGTGAGCAGTTCTTC. The encoded protein is CSVEAAGGEQFF.

In nucleotides, the CDR3 is TGTGCCAGCAGCTTTACGCGGGGCCAAGAGACCCAGTACTTC. The encoded protein is CASSFTRGQETQYF. The chain carries TRBV7-9 and TRBJ2-5, with D maybe TRBD2 (6 bases). Germline V gene lookup returns CDR1 SEHNR and CDR2 FQNEAQ (reference sequence). Between the trimmed V and J ends, which lost 3 bases and 1 base, there was a span of 9 bases. The CDR3 runs to 14 residues.

This clonotype was counted a few times. The chain joins TRBV12-3 or TRBV12-4 to TRBJ1-5; TRBD1 aligns across 10 bases. Unmatched junction bases numbered 6, after V lost 5 bases and J lost 5 bases. The CDR3 covers 15 residues. The CDR3: CASSPGQGWDQPQHF. As DNA, the CDR3 is TGTGCCAGCAGTCCGGGACAGGGGTGGGATCAGCCCCAGCATTTT.

Comments on this clonotype: The junction does not match germline at one end; this may be a read error. The V call is TRBV12-3 or TRBV12-4, the J call TRBJ2-7; D is ambiguous. This CDR3 is built from 12 residues. CDR3 amino acids: CAGSFALHEQYF. In DNA, the CDR3 is TGTGCCGGCAGTTTCGCATTACACGAGCAGTACTTC.

This clonotype was counted a single time. The chain carries TRBV20-1 and TRBJ2-1, with a tentative D call TRBD1 (6 bases). The V gene's germline CDR1 is DFQATT and CDR2 SNEGSKA (reference sequence). The CDR3 spans 15 residues. V was pared by 2 bases and J by 14 bases, with 25 bases between. CDR3 nucleotides: TGCAGTGCTAGACCCCTCGAACGGACAGATATGCCTGAGTTCTTC. Protein product: CSARPLERTDMPEFF.

This chain joins TRBV5-1 and TRBJ2-4; tentative D call: TRBD2 (6 bases). TRBJ2-7 matches the DNA end more closely, so the J call is doubtful. The CDR3 totals 14 residues. CDR1 and CDR2 from the germline V gene are SGHRS and YFSETQ. The CDR3 coding sequence is TGCGCCAGCAGCTTGCGGAGGGGAGGTTCCGAGCAGTACTTC. It codes for CASSLRRGGSEQYF.

This clonotype was recorded a few times. The chain has TRBV7-6 and TRBJ2-7, with D perhaps assigned TRBD1 or TRBD2 (5 bases each). Trimming cost V 1 base and J 3 bases, with 10 bases left between them. The CDR3 runs to 14 residues. Per the germline V gene, CDR1 is SGHVS and CDR2 is FNYEAQ. CDR3 bases: TGTGCCAGCAGCTTAGATGTGGGGGACTACGAGCAGTACTTC. As protein: CASSLDVGDYEQYF.

V and J are TRBV29-1 and TRBJ1-1; D is possibly TRBD1 (5 bases). V dropped 6 bases and J dropped 0 bases, with 11 bases sitting between them. Germline lookup yields CDR1 SQVTM and CDR2 ANQGSEA. This CDR3 is 13 amino acids long. The CDR3 here is CSVGDGVNTEAFF. CDR3 coding DNA: TGCAGCGTAGGGGACGGCGTGAACACTGAAGCTTTCTTT.

This clonotype was recorded once. The gene calls are TRBV20-1 and TRBJ1-2, with D possibly TRBD1 on 5 matching bases. Between the trimmed V and J ends, which lost 0 bases and 8 bases, there was a span of 13 bases. Looked up from germline, CDR1 is DFQATT and CDR2 is SNEGSKA (reference sequence). The CDR3 runs 13 residues. The DNA of the CDR3 is TGCAGTGCTAGAGAGGGGGTCGGTGGCGGCTACACCTTC. This encodes CSAREGVGGGYTF.

This clonotype was seen a few times. V gene TRBV7-9 combines with J gene TRBJ2-3, with 7 positions matching TRBD2. Germline-derived CDR1 and CDR2 are SEHNR and FQNEAQ (reference sequence). The V segment lost 6 bases and the J segment 5 bases; nucleotides outside the gene matches: 2. This CDR3 is 12 amino acids long. The DNA of the CDR3 is TGTGCCAGCAGATCGGGGGGAGATACGCAGTATTTT. Amino acids: CASRSGGDTQYF.

The chain carries TRBV29-1 and TRBJ1-2; D possibly corresponds to TRBD1 (6 bases). V lost 2 bases and J 4 bases, leaving 11 bases between the germline ends. The CDR3 has 13 residues. The germline gives CDR1 SQVTM, CDR2 ANQGSEA. CDR3 sequence (DNA): TGCAGCGTTGAAACACAGGGCGCCTATGGCTACACCTTC. Residues: CSVETQGAYGYTF.

This clonotype was detected only once. A junction end diverges from the germline sequence, so it may reflect a read error. The chain has TRBV11-2 and TRBJ1-1; the D gene is possibly TRBD1 (6 bases). The CDR3 loop spans 13 amino acids. Germline-derived CDR1 and CDR2 are SGHAT and FQNNGV. As DNA, the CDR3 is TGTGCCAGCAGCTTGGAGGGGGGAACTGAAGTTTTCTTT. Its translation is CASSLEGGTEVFF.

The chain links TRBV5-8 to TRBJ2-1, with 9 bases lining up with TRBD2. CDR3 size: 19 residues. The trim removed 0 bases at V and 5 bases at J, leaving 15 bases unmatched. Germline V CDR1 and CDR2: SGHTS, YDEGEE. The CDR3 protein is CASSLVLFTGTSPNNEQFF. Written as DNA, the CDR3 is TGTGCCAGCAGCTTGGTCCTTTTCACCGGGACTAGCCCCAACAATGAGCAGTTCTTC.

This clonotype was detected a few times. The chain employs TRBV4-1 and TRBJ1-4, with D uncertain. The CDR3 runs 16 residues. Germline-derived CDR1 and CDR2 are MGHRA and YSYEKL. Trimming cost V 3 bases and J 0 bases, with 11 bases left between them. CDR3 bases: TGCGCCAGCAGCCAGGTCCATATCTCAACTAATGAAAAACTGTTTTTT. This gives the protein CASSQVHISTNEKLFF.

The chain has TRBV20-1 and TRBJ2-5, with D possibly TRBD2 on 5 matching bases. The length of the CDR3 is 14 residues. Germline V gene sequence: CDR1 DFQATT, CDR2 SNEGSKA (reference sequence). The V and J ends lost 3 bases and 4 bases respectively, with 15 bases between them. The CDR3 is CSARAGSEGETQYF. The CDR3 DNA is TGCAGTGCTAGGGCCGGGTCCGAGGGAGAGACCCAGTACTTC.

This clonotype was found a few times. This rearrangement joins TRBV28 to TRBJ2-1; D not certain. This CDR3 spans 12 amino acids. Trimming pared 3 bases from V and 10 bases from J, leaving 10 bases between. Germline CDR1 MDHEN, CDR2 SYDVKM. The CDR3 loop is CASSFAATEQFF. The CDR3 nucleotides read TGTGCCAGCAGTTTCGCGGCTACCGAGCAGTTCTTC.

The rearrangement links TRBV7-2 to TRBJ2-1, with D perhaps matching TRBD1 (6 bases). The J call is doubtful: the DNA matches TRBJ2-7 better. This CDR3 comprises 18 residues. The germline V gene encodes CDR1 SGHTA and CDR2 FQGNSA. CDR3 region: CASSLVVGETGPSYEQYF. CDR3 sequence (DNA): TGTGCCAGCAGCCTAGTAGTGGGGGAGACAGGCCCAAGTTACGAGCAGTACTTC.

This clonotype was recorded a few times. The chain employs TRBV7-9 and TRBJ1-1; D is unclear. Germline CDR1 reads SEHNR; CDR2 reads FQNEAQ (reference sequence). CDR3 size: 14 residues. The ends were cut back, 1 base at V and 4 bases at J, with 10 bases in the middle. The DNA for the CDR3 is TGTGCCAGCAGCTTAGATAGTGGCGGCACTGAAGCTTTCTTT. Protein product: CASSLDSGGTEAFF.

This clonotype appeared a single time. The rearrangement links TRBV12-3 or TRBV12-4 to TRBJ2-1; D ambiguous. The DNA end lines up better with TRBJ2-7; the J call may be wrong. The CDR3 loop spans 14 amino acids. The CDR3 DNA is TGTGCCAGCAGTTTCCAGGTTACCTACAATGAGCAGTACTTC. It is translated as CASSFQVTYNEQYF.

The V gene is TRBV4-1, the J gene TRBJ1-1; D gene unclear. Germline CDR1 MGHRA, CDR2 YSYEKL. This CDR3 has 14 amino acids. Trimming shortened V by 1 base and J by 1 base, and 7 bases separated the two germline ends. CDR3: CASSQASGNTEAFF. The CDR3 DNA reads TGCGCCAGCAGCCAAGCGTCGGGGAACACTGAAGCTTTCTTT.

The chain employs TRBV20-1 and TRBJ2-7, with unresolved D. V was pared by 3 bases and J by 0 bases, with 9 bases between. CDR3 length equals 13 residues. CDR1 and CDR2 (germline): DFQATT, SNEGSKA (reference sequence). CDR3 bases: TGCAGTGCTAGGTTGGCTGGCTCCTACGAGCAGTACTTC. It yields the protein CSARLAGSYEQYF.

This clonotype has more than one count but fewer than ten. V is TRBV7-8 and J is TRBJ2-4, with 9 bases lining up with TRBD1. CDR3 length: 15 residues. In germline, CDR1 is SGHVS, CDR2 FQNEAQ. The V segment lost 3 bases and the J segment 11 bases; nucleotides outside the gene matches: 11. The CDR3 DNA reads TGTGCCAGCAGCTTGCGGACAGGGGCTCTGCAGGTTCAGTACTTC. Translation: CASSLRTGALQVQYF.

Only a few counts were recorded for this clonotype. This chain links TRBV12-3 or TRBV12-4 with TRBJ1-2; possibly TRBD1 for D (5 bases). Between the trimmed V and J ends, which lost 3 bases and 6 bases, there was a span of 14 bases. This CDR3 contains 14 residues. This CDR3 is CASSFGGSADGYTF. In nucleotides, the CDR3 is TGTGCCAGCAGTTTTGGGGGAAGTGCAGATGGCTACACCTTC.

Only a few counts were recorded for this clonotype. V gene TRBV5-1 combines with J gene TRBJ2-4, with D perhaps TRBD1 (5 bases). Germline V gene data show CDR1 as SGHRS and CDR2 as YFSETQ. V lost 4 bases and J lost 1, with 21 bases in between. There are 18 residues in the CDR3. DNA for the CDR3: TGCGCCAGCAGCAACCGGCCCATCCCAGGGCGGGCCAAAAACATTCAGTACTTC. Translating it yields CASSNRPIPGRAKNIQYF.

There are a few counts of this clonotype. The CDR3 spells CASSRTGSGYTF. DNA for the CDR3: TGTGCCAGCAGCAGGACAGGTTCCGGCTACACCTTC. The J gene is TRBJ1-2, the V gene TRBV12-3 or TRBV12-4; 7 bases line up with TRBD1. Trimming cost V 6 bases and J 8 bases; bases outside gene matches: 6. The CDR3 is 12 residues long.

CDR3 sequence (DNA): TGTGCCAGCAGCTGGGTCCAGGGCCCCAATGAGCAGTTCTTC. Translating gives CASSWVQGPNEQFF. This chain joins TRBV7-6 and TRBJ2-1, with a tentative D call TRBD1 (5 bases). This CDR3 region has 14 residues. Between the trimmed V and J ends, which lost 4 bases and 6 bases, there was a span of 13 bases. CDR1 and CDR2 from the germline V gene are SGHVS and FNYEAQ.

V gene TRBV12-3 or TRBV12-4 combines with J gene TRBJ2-7; perhaps TRBD1 as D (6 bases). The tail of the sequence fits TRBJ2-5 better, so the J call may be wrong. The CDR3 is made up of 15 amino acids. The CDR3 is CASSLGQGFGETQYF. CDR3 coding DNA: TGTGCCAGCAGTTTAGGGCAGGGGTTCGGAGAGACCCAGTACTTC.